This T cell receptor (beta chain) derives from a study of blood T cells in healthy people across ages. The study's findings and limits: Age advanced and TCR beta diversity per million T cells fell, roughly linearly. Versus aged donors, long-lived donors had higher diversity and more naive CD4+ cells.

To note about this clonotype: What it binds is unknown.

It was with a sample-barcoded 5' primer and a J-beta primer mix that a second PCR of about 6 to 12 cycles was run. TCRdb recomputed calls from the 5' RACE reads with MiXCR, one row per CDR3 protein. In the table there are about 940,000 distinct CDR3 sequences, 45% to 50% of which are singletons. Peripheral blood, roughly 11 milliliters per donor, was collected. This CDR3 region has 12 residues. Trimming left V 0 bases short and J 7 bases short, with 5 bases between. CDR1 and CDR2 from the germline V gene are LGHDT and YNNKEL (reference sequence). This chain uses TRBV3-1 with TRBJ2-3; D is ambiguous. The origin of this receptor is a young man in good health. Source material: blood. The CDR3 reads CASSQDRNTQYF. The CDR3 coding sequence is TGTGCCAGCAGCCAAGATCGGAATACGCAGTATTTT.